The present TCR beta chain was sequenced within a study of T cell changes during pregnancy in multiple sclerosis. V was clipped by 6 bases and J by 2 bases, with 10 bases between them. The CDR3 is 12 residues long. From germline, CDR1 is SQVTM and CDR2 ANQGSEA. Profiling relied on immunoSEQ multiplex PCR, and the TCRdb table lists in-frame clones only, not all of them. The table includes tens of thousands of clones, 92% detected once. Here the sequenced sample was peripheral blood, taken before pregnancy. The receptor was isolated from a female donor with multiple sclerosis, enrolled in a pregnancy study. This chain connects TRBV29-1 to TRBJ1-1; a possible D gene is TRBD1 (6 bases). CDR3 nucleotide sequence: TGCAGCGTGGCAGGGACAAACACTGAAGCTTTCTTT. This sequence encodes CSVAGTNTEAFF.